The entry that follows covers one T cell receptor (beta chain) sequence. The sample originates from a study of PD-L1 blockade in urothelial cancer. Germline V gives CDR1 MDHEN, CDR2 SYDVKM. This CDR3 has 20 residues. V lost 5 bases, J lost 3 bases, and 19 bases stayed unmatched. TCRdb's copy holds only in-frame clones and misses some; the assay was immunoSEQ multiplex PCR. The data contain 35,000 to 40,000 clones, around 80% of them singletons. This specimen consisted of PBMCs, obtained around atezolizumab (anti-PD-L1) treatment. The chain couples TRBV28 to TRBJ2-2; 9 nucleotides line up with TRBD1. The sequence was obtained from a man between 65 and 85 years old with urothelial cancer. CDR3 sequence (DNA): TGTGCCAGCAGTCTCACGCCGGGACAGGGATTAGTAGTGGACACCGGGGAGCTGTTTTTT. Translating gives CASSLTPGQGLVVDTGELFF.